This T cell receptor (beta chain) was observed in a study of shared clonotypes between healthy human individuals. Whole-study results and caveats: Generation probabilities were higher for clonotypes shared across all four sorted-subset donors than for unshared ones. Few donors restricted represented genetic and exposure-history diversity. Clonotype sharing across a few donors was observed for approximately 5% of naive CD4 clonotypes.

About this clone: Its specificity is not known.

Here immunoSEQ multiplex PCR was the method, and the copy in TCRdb shows in-frame clones only, minus some. Of 2 million to 2.5 million clones listed, approximately 96% were seen once; the top ten hold 0.1% to 0.15%. CDR3 size: 11 residues. Between the trimmed V and J ends, which lost 5 bases and 13 bases, there was a span of 15 bases. Germline CDR1 is SEHNR and CDR2 is FQNEAQ (reference sequence). Both subsets, CD45RA+ naive and CD45RA-negative memory, were split from the CD4+ cells. This sequence was found in a man aged 18 to 30 in good health. The V gene is TRBV7-9, the J gene TRBJ2-7; TRBD2 might be the D (6 bases). The sequenced sample consisted of naive CD4+ T cells sorted from blood. As to subset: CD45RA+ positively selected. CDR3 loop: CASSAGGDPYF. CDR3 coding DNA: TGTGCCAGCAGCGCCGGCGGGGATCCTTACTTC.